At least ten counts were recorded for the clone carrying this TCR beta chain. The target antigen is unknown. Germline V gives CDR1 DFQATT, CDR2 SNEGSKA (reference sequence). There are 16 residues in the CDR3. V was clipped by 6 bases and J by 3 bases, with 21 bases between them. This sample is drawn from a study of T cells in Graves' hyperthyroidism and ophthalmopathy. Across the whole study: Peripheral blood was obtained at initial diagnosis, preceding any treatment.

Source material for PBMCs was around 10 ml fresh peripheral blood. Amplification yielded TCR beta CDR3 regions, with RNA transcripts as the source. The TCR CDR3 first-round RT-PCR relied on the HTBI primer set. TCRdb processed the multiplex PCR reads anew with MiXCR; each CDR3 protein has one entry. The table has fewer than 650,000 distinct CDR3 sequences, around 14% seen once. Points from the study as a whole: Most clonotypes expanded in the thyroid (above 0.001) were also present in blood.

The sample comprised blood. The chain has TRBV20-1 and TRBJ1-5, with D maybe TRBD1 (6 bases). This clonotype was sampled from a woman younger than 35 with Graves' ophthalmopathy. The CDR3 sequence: CSATGVTRGNNQPQHF. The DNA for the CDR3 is TGCAGTGCCACGGGAGTAACCAGGGGAAACAATCAGCCCCAGCATTTT.